These 25 T cell receptor beta chains were all obtained from the same sample, sequenced in a study of control samples from healthy donors and cancer patients. TCRdb's copy holds only in-frame clones and misses some; the assay was immunoSEQ multiplex PCR. This sample has about 75,000 clones, with 75% to 90% found just once. Sequencing input: blood. Every receptor here comes from a man between 45 and 60 years old in good health.

The CDR3 region has the DNA TGTGCCAGCAGCTTATCGACTGCCGGCAATCAGCCCCAGCATTTT. Encoded protein: CASSLSTAGNQPQHF. The chain couples TRBV7-8 to TRBJ1-5; D remains ambiguous. The CDR3 is made up of 15 amino acids. V lost 2 bases and J 2 bases, leaving 10 bases between the germline ends. Germline V CDR1 and CDR2: SGHVS, FQNEAQ.

The gene calls are TRBV24-1 and TRBJ1-5, with no clear D. Trimming cost V 4 bases and J 9 bases, with 9 bases left between them. Germline V gene data show CDR1 as KGHDR and CDR2 as SFDVKD. This CDR3 is 12 amino acids long. The CDR3 DNA sequence: TGTGCCACCAGTGACCGTAGAGGGCCCCAGCATTTT. Its translation is CATSDRRGPQHF.

The CDR3 DNA follows: TGTGCCAGCAGCCCGACGCTCTCTACAGGGAGCTCTGGAAACACCATATATTTT. It codes for CASSPTLSTGSSGNTIYF. This rearrangement joins TRBV5-4 to TRBJ1-3; TRBD1 might be the D (6 bases). This CDR3 region has 18 residues. Trimming removed 4 bases from V and 0 bases from J, with 20 bases in between. CDR1 is SGHNT, CDR2 YYREEE, per germline (reference sequence).

The chain is built from TRBV19 and TRBJ2-7, with TRBD1 identical over 9 bases. V lost 6 bases and J lost 0; bases outside the gene matches: 6. CDR3 length equals 15 residues. Germline V lookup: CDR1 LNHDA, CDR2 SQIVND (reference sequence). Here the CDR3 reads CASRRQGVDSYEQYF. The CDR3 DNA reads as TGTGCCAGTAGACGACAGGGGGTTGACTCCTACGAGCAGTACTTC.

This clone was detected a few times. The gene calls are TRBV28 and TRBJ1-1; 9 nucleotides match TRBD1. J gave up 2 bases and V 6 bases, and 7 bases lay outside the gene matches. The CDR3 totals 15 residues. CDR1 MDHEN and CDR2 SYDVKM come from the germline V gene. In DNA form, the CDR3 reads TGTGCCAGCAGGCAGCCGGGACAGGGTAACACTGAAGCTTTCTTT. This encodes CASRQPGQGNTEAFF.

The CDR3 spells CASSPSGRSTDTQYF. The CDR3 region has the DNA TGTGCCAGCTCACCAAGCGGCAGAAGCACAGATACGCAGTATTTT. The rearrangement links TRBV18 to TRBJ2-3, with D perhaps matching TRBD2 (5 bases). Trimming stripped 2 bases from V and 0 bases from J, with 9 bases between. From germline, CDR1 is KGHSH and CDR2 LQKENI. The CDR3 runs 15 residues. Using reference TRBV18 and TRBJ2-3 for the parts outside the CDR3, the full variable domain is NAGVMQNPRHLVRRRGQEARLRCSPMKGHSHVYWYRQLPEEGLKFMVYLQKENIIDESGMPKERFSAEFPKEGPSILRIQQVVRGDSAAYFCASSPSGRSTDTQYFGPGTRLTVL.

This rearrangement joins TRBV7-2 to TRBJ2-1; TRBD2 matches at 8 bases. CDR3 size: 14 residues. V shed 5 bases and J 9 bases; nucleotides not matched to a gene: 9. Germline V gives CDR1 SGHTA, CDR2 FQGNSA. The CDR3 sequence: CASSTRFSGTEQFF. As DNA, the CDR3 is TGTGCCAGCAGCACACGGTTTAGCGGGACTGAGCAGTTCTTC.

The J gene is TRBJ2-3, the V gene TRBV4-3; D gene unclear. Trimming took 0 bases from V and 2 from J, leaving 15 bases between them. Germline V gives CDR1 LGHNA, CDR2 YSLEER. This CDR3 has 17 residues. Written as DNA, the CDR3 is TGCGCCAGCAGCCAAGATAGAACGCTAGTTTACACAGATACGCAGTATTTT. Its translation is CASSQDRTLVYTDTQYF.

The J gene is TRBJ2-7, the V gene TRBV23-1; D might be TRBD2 (6 bases). TRBV23-1 is classed as an ORF, of uncertain function. V lost 6 bases to trimming and J lost 3 bases, with 24 bases between them. The CDR3 totals 17 residues. CDR3 bases: TGCGCCAGCAGACAAAGATTCCCGGGACTGGCGAACTACGAGCAGTACTTC. This translates into CASRQRFPGLANYEQYF.

The chain combines TRBV4-1 with TRBJ1-2, with TRBD1 as a possible D gene (6 bases). The V end lost 3 bases, the J end lost 7 bases, and 18 bases lay between the germline ends. CDR3 length equals 15 residues. Germline CDR1 is MGHRA and CDR2 is YSYEKL. CDR3 region: CASSQEGVGRSGYTF. For the CDR3, the DNA is TGCGCCAGCAGCCAGGAGGGGGTGGGGCGCTCTGGCTACACCTTC.

This clone was counted once. This chain uses TRBV7-9 with TRBJ1-6; TRBD1 matches 7 bases. CDR1 SEHNR and CDR2 FQNEAQ come from the germline V gene (reference sequence). The CDR3 loop spans 14 amino acids. V was clipped by 3 bases and J by 10 bases; unmatched bases: 6. The CDR3 sequence: CASSLQGEKSPLHF. Written as DNA, the CDR3 is TGTGCCAGCAGCTTGCAGGGGGAGAAATCACCCCTCCACTTT.

The chain employs TRBV2 and TRBJ2-5; tentative D call: TRBD1 (5 bases). The germline V and J ends were trimmed by 1 base and 5 bases, with 5 bases remaining between them. Germline CDR1 is SNHLY and CDR2 is FYNNEI. CDR3 length: 12 amino acids. The CDR3 spells CASSEEGETQYF. The CDR3 DNA sequence: TGTGCCAGCAGTGAAGAGGGGGAGACCCAGTACTTC.

V gene TRBV9 combines with J gene TRBJ1-1, with D uncertain. The CDR3 sequence is 14 residues long. V dropped 2 bases and J dropped 3 bases, with 11 bases sitting between them. CDR1 SGDLS and CDR2 YYNGEE come from the germline V gene. The CDR3 nucleotides are TGTGCCAGCAGCGTGTACCGGAAGGACACTGAAGCTTTCTTT. Translated: CASSVYRKDTEAFF.

This clone was counted between two and nine times. The rearrangement uses TRBV6-2 or TRBV6-3 and TRBJ2-6; D unclear. In germline, CDR1 is MNHEY, CDR2 SVGEGT. The CDR3 length is 13 residues. Trimming took 0 bases from V and 3 from J, leaving 0 bases between them. As DNA, the CDR3 is TGTGCCAGCAGTTACTCTGGGGCCAACGTCCTGACTTTC. This sequence encodes CASSYSGANVLTF.

This chain uses TRBV7-2 with TRBJ2-1; no definite D call. Trimming pared 6 bases from V and 5 bases from J, leaving 8 bases between. The CDR3 has 12 amino acids. The V gene's germline CDR1 is SGHTA and CDR2 FQGNSA. DNA of the CDR3: TGTGCCAGCAGGAACGGCGACAATGAGCAGTTCTTC. Amino acid sequence: CASRNGDNEQFF. The entire variable domain, with the rest obtained from reference TRBV7-2 and TRBJ2-1, is as follows: GAGVSQSPSNKVTEKGKDVELRCDPISGHTALYWYRQSLGQGLEFLIYFQGNSAPDKSGLPSDRFSAERTGGSVSTLTIQRTQQEDSAVYLCASRNGDNEQFFGPGTRLTVL.

J is TRBJ2-7 and V is TRBV11-3, with D possibly TRBD1 on 5 matching bases. In germline, CDR1 is SGHNT, CDR2 YENEEA. Trimming removed 5 bases at V and 1 base at J, with 15 bases between. This CDR3 region has 15 residues. The CDR3 reads CASSPGQTSSYEQYF. DNA of the CDR3: TGTGCCAGCAGCCCAGGACAAACAAGTTCCTACGAGCAGTACTTC.

This clone was recorded once. The V and J genes are TRBV14 and TRBJ1-1, with D maybe TRBD1 (5 bases). CDR1 SGHDN and CDR2 FVKESK come from the germline V gene. There are 14 residues in the CDR3. V was trimmed by 3 bases and J by 10 bases, leaving 18 bases between them. CDR3 bases: TGTGCCAGCAGCCAGGGGCCTCCCGGGAAGGCAGCTTTCTTT. This encodes CASSQGPPGKAAFF. Full variable domain (missing parts from reference TRBV14 and TRBJ1-1): EAGVTQFPSHSVIEKGQTVTLRCDPISGHDNLYWYRRVMGKEIKFLLHFVKESKQDESGMPNNRFLAERTGGTYSTLKVQPAELEDSGVYFCASSQGPPGKAAFFGQGTRLTVV.

This clone was seen only once. CDR3 coding DNA: TGTGCCTCGATGGTTAGCCGCACAGATACGCAGTATTTT. Its protein is CASMVSRTDTQYF. V gene TRBV30 combines with J gene TRBJ2-3; no reliable D call. V lost 7 bases and J 1 base, leaving 12 bases between the germline ends. Germline-derived CDR1 and CDR2 are GTSNPN and SVGIG (reference sequence). This CDR3 has 13 amino acids.

This chain links TRBV19 with TRBJ1-5, with 7 bases lining up with TRBD1. This CDR3 has 15 amino acids. V was clipped by 7 bases and J by 0 bases; unmatched bases: 6. Germline CDR1 reads LNHDA; CDR2 reads SQIVND (reference sequence). The DNA for the CDR3 is TGTGCCAGTAAACCGACAGGGTATAGCAATCAGCCCCAGCATTTT. Amino acids: CASKPTGYSNQPQHF.

V is TRBV7-6 and J is TRBJ2-2, with 7 positions matching TRBD2. The CDR3 extends over 14 amino acids. Germline V gene lookup returns CDR1 SGHVS and CDR2 FNYEAQ. V dropped 8 bases and J dropped 4; count of bases not matched to a gene: 7. CDR3 region: CASRITGGTGELFF. The CDR3 region has the DNA TGTGCCAGCCGAATTACGGGGGGCACCGGGGAGCTGTTTTTT.

V and J are TRBV29-1 and TRBJ1-1; TRBD1 is a possible D gene (6 bases). Germline CDR1 is SQVTM and CDR2 is ANQGSEA. Trimming cost V 7 bases and J 5 bases, with 20 bases left between them. The CDR3 covers 14 residues. The CDR3 reads CSAGKGGGWTEAFF. The CDR3 DNA is TGCAGCGCCGGCAAAGGGGGTGGATGGACTGAAGCTTTCTTT.

The chain employs TRBV27 and TRBJ1-5; TRBD1 matches at 8 bases. The CDR3 runs to 15 residues. The V gene's germline CDR1 is MNHEY and CDR2 SMNVEV (reference sequence). Unmatched junction bases numbered 3, after V lost 3 bases and J lost 2 bases. The CDR3 protein is CASSFQGARNQPQHF. CDR3 nucleotides: TGTGCCAGCAGTTTCCAGGGGGCTCGCAATCAGCCCCAGCATTTT.

The chain has TRBV28 and TRBJ1-1; TRBD1 might be the D (5 bases). Germline CDR1 reads MDHEN; CDR2 reads SYDVKM. The CDR3 runs to 17 residues. V was pared by 3 bases and J by 5 bases, with 22 bases between. The CDR3 spells CASSFGGRGELETEAFF. The CDR3 nucleotides are TGTGCCAGCAGTTTCGGGGGAAGGGGCGAGTTAGAAACTGAAGCTTTCTTT. The full variable domain, with the rest looked up from reference TRBV28 and TRBJ1-1, is DVKVTQSSRYLVKRTGEKVFLECVQDMDHENMFWYRQDPGLGLRLIYFSYDVKMKEKGDIPEGYSVSREKKERFSLILESASTNQTSMYLCASSFGGRGELETEAFFGQGTRLTVV.

This clone was seen a few times. As DNA, the CDR3 is TGTGCCACCAGCAGAGCCTATAATTCACCCCTCCACTTT. Residues: CATSRAYNSPLHF. The V call is TRBV24-1, the J call TRBJ1-6; D call uncertain. V shed 7 bases and J shed 2 bases, with 5 bases lying between them. From germline, CDR1 is KGHDR and CDR2 SFDVKD. The CDR3 spans 13 residues.

The chain joins TRBV5-8 to TRBJ2-5; 10 bases map to TRBD2. The CDR3 totals 14 residues. CDR1 SGHTS and CDR2 YDEGEE come from the germline V gene. With V trimmed by 4 bases and J by 5 bases, 5 bases remained unmatched. CDR3 region: CASSAGLAVETQYF. Here the CDR3 DNA reads TGTGCCAGCAGCGCCGGACTAGCGGTCGAGACCCAGTACTTC.